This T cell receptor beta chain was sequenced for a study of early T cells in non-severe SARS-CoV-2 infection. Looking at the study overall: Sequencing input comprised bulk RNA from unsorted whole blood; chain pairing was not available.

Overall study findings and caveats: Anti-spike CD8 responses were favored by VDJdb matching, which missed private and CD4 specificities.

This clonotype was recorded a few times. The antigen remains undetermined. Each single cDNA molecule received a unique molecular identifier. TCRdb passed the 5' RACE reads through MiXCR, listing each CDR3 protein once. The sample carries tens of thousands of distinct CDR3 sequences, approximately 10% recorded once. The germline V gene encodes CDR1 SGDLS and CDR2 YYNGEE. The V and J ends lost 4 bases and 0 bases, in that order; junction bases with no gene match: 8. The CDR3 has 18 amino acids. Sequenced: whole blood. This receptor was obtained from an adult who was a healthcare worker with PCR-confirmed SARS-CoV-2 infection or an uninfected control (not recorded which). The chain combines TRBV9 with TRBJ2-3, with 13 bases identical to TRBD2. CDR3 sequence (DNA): TGTGCCAGCAGCATCTGGACTAGCGGGAGAACGAGCACAGATACGCAGTATTTT. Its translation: CASSIWTSGRTSTDTQYF.